This TCR beta chain was obtained from a study of blood T cell repertoires in COVID-19. Whole-study context: Acute-phase and convalescent COVID-19 samples originated in the United States, Italy and Spain. Sources were T cells, B-cell-depleted T cells, or PBMCs; the material itself was cDNA or gDNA.

The germline V and J ends were trimmed by 8 bases and 0 bases, with 13 bases remaining between them. CDR3 length equals 14 residues. The germline V gene has CDR1 SNHLY and CDR2 FYNNEI. Study processing details: Researchers report that nucleated cell counts were estimated from reference gene primer amplification. Measured with immunoSEQ multiplex PCR; TCRdb has only the in-frame clones, and not every one. V, J and clone size were drawn from that table, and D and trimming were deduced from the DNA. Here the sample spans 240,000 or so clones, 80% to 85% being singletons. Sequenced: peripheral blood. This receptor was taken from a woman in her sixties or seventies with active or convalescent COVID-19. The V and J genes are TRBV2 and TRBJ1-1, with a weak D call TRBD1 (6 bases). CDR3 protein: CASASGQLNTEAFF. The DNA of the CDR3 is TGTGCCAGCGCGTCAGGACAGTTGAACACTGAAGCTTTCTTT.